This is a list of T cell receptor beta chains from one sample in a study of T cells after yellow fever vaccination. Using its own MiXCR run on the 5' RACE reads, TCRdb lists one record per CDR3 protein. This table has 300,000 to 450,000 distinct CDR3 sequences, 8.1% appearing once. This specimen consisted of PBMCs, obtained about 41 days after the first yellow fever vaccination. The receptors here all came from a man aged 18 to 30 who received the YFV17D yellow fever vaccine. Both conserved end residues are part of each CDR3. The D gene is left open where the match is weak. A clone size is listed for some rows: how often the clone was seen (once, few, many), or a class if it is expanded.

>TRBV11-2|NA|NA|TRBJ2-5
TGTGCCAGCAGCCGGGGGGCGTCCAGCGGGCATATAAGAGAGTACTTC
CASSRGASSGHIREYF
>TRBV7-6|NA|NA|TRBJ2-3
TGTGCCAGCAGCTTGGGGATGATGGGCTATACAGATACGCAGTATTTT
CASSLGMMGYTDTQYF
>TRBV6-5|few|NA|TRBJ1-1
TGTGCCAGCAGTTACGGAGACAGGATGAACACTGAAGCTTTCTTT
CASSYGDRMNTEAFF
>TRBV10-3|few|NA|TRBJ2-3
TGTGCCATCAGTGAACTAGCCTTGGATACGCAGTATTTT
CAISELALDTQYF
>TRBV5-4|few|NA|TRBJ2-1
TGTGCCAGCAGCTTGGCCGGGAGAGGGTACAATGAGCAGTTCTTC
CASSLAGRGYNEQFF
>TRBV5-5|few|NA|TRBJ1-4
TGTGCCAGCAGCCCTGACAGTAATGAAAAACTGTTTTTT
CASSPDSNEKLFF
>TRBV5-1|NA|TRBD2|TRBJ2-5
TGCGCCAGCAGCTTGGAATCGGGACTAGAAGAGACCCAGTACTTC
CASSLESGLEETQYF
>TRBV7-9|few|TRBD2|TRBJ2-2
TGTGCCAGCAGCTTAAGCGGGGGGGCGAACACCGGGGAGCTGTTTTTT
CASSLSGGANTGELFF
>TRBV7-9|NA|NA|TRBJ2-4
TGTGCCAGCACCGATGTGATTTCTCCGACGGACATTCAGTACTTC
CASTDVISPTDIQYF
>TRBV4-3|NA|NA|TRBJ1-2
TGCGCCAGCAGCCAGCGAGGTAGGGATTGGAGTGATGGCTACACCTTC
CASSQRGRDWSDGYTF
>TRBV7-9|few|NA|TRBJ1-6
TGTGCCAGCAGCTTAGGATCGGGAGCCTCCTATAATTCACCCCTCCACTTT
CASSLGSGASYNSPLHF
>TRBV6-1|NA|TRBD2|TRBJ2-1
TGTGCCAGCAGCCCTAGCGGGGGGCCCTACAATGAGCAGTTCTTC
CASSPSGGPYNEQFF
>TRBV7-2|many|NA|TRBJ1-4
TGTGCCAGCAGCTCGGGAGAAAAACTGTTTTTT
CASSSGEKLFF
>TRBV7-2|few|NA|TRBJ1-2
TGTGCCAGCAGTCGAGATGCTATTTATGGCTACACCTTC
CASSRDAIYGYTF
>TRBV5-8|NA|NA|TRBJ2-4
TGTGCCAGCAGCTTGCGTGATCGGGCCAAAAACATTCAGTACTTC
CASSLRDRAKNIQYF
>TRBV11-2|NA|TRBD1|TRBJ1-1
TGTGCCAGCAGCTTAGAGGGACAGGGGGCGCGAAACACTGAAGCTTTCTTT
CASSLEGQGARNTEAFF
>TRBV7-2|NA|NA|TRBJ2-1
TGTGCCAGCAGTCGGGGGGCGGAAAATGAGCAGTTCTTC
CASSRGAENEQFF
>TRBV4-3|few|NA|TRBJ2-1
TGCGCCAGCAGCCAAGTCGGACGAGGAGATGAGCAGTTCTTC
CASSQVGRGDEQFF
>TRBV12-3/TRBV12-4|NA|TRBD1|TRBJ2-4
TGTGCCAGCGGGCGGACAGGGGGGTACATTCAGTACTTC
CASGRTGGYIQYF
>TRBV5-1|few|NA|TRBJ1-1
TGCGCCAGCAGCTTGGTGGCCACTCGAACAGAAGAAGCTTTCTTT
CASSLVATRTEEAFF
>TRBV12-3/TRBV12-4|NA|NA|TRBJ1-1
TGTGCCAGCAGTTTGTGGAGTGTTAGCTCTGAAGCTTTCTTT
CASSLWSVSSEAFF
>TRBV4-3|few|TRBD1|TRBJ2-4
TGCGCCAGCAGCCAAGTCCCGGGACAGGGGAACATTCAGTACTTC
CASSQVPGQGNIQYF
>TRBV12-3/TRBV12-4|few|NA|TRBJ1-1
TGTGCCAGCAGCCAACAGGGAGGGAACACTGAAGCTTTCTTT
CASSQQGGNTEAFF
>TRBV6-4|few|TRBD2|TRBJ2-3
TGTGCCAGCAGCCCAGCCACTAGCGGGGGGGGAGCCGATACGCAGTATTTT
CASSPATSGGGADTQYF
>TRBV21-1|NA|NA|TRBJ2-1
TGTGCCAGCAGCAAAGAGTTCGCAGGGTTGAATGAGCAGTTCTTC
CASSKEFAGLNEQFF
>TRBV7-2|NA|NA|TRBJ1-2
TGTGCCAGCAGCCCAAGTTCTGCGGGTAACTATGGCTACACCTTC
CASSPSSAGNYGYTF
>TRBV4-3|NA|TRBD2|TRBJ2-5
TGCGCCAGCAGCCAAGATCTCGGGGGGGGGGAGACCCAGTACTTC
CASSQDLGGGETQYF
>TRBV20-1|many|TRBD1|TRBJ1-4
TGCAGTGCTTTAACCGGGACAGGGGATGAAAAACTGTTTTTT
CSALTGTGDEKLFF
>TRBV27|few|NA|TRBJ1-4
TGTGCCAGCAGTCCGCCACCCGTCGGGGGCAGAAGAAATGAAAAACTGTTTTTT
CASSPPPVGGRRNEKLFF
>TRBV12-3/TRBV12-4|many|NA|TRBJ1-4
TGTGCCAGCAGTTTTTCGGTAGTGGAGGAAAAACTGTTTTTT
CASSFSVVEEKLFF
>TRBV7-8|once|NA|TRBJ1-5
TGTGCCAGCAGCTTACAAGGGAATAGCAATCAGCCCCAGCATTTT
CASSLQGNSNQPQHF
>TRBV10-2|few|TRBD2|TRBJ2-1
TGCGCCAGCAGTAAGGGACTACTAGCGGGGGGGAAATACAATGAGCAGTTCTTC
CASSKGLLAGGKYNEQFF
>TRBV7-9|NA|NA|TRBJ1-4
TGTGCCAGCAGCTTAGGAGTTTTCGGGGAGTATGAAAAACTGTTTTTT
CASSLGVFGEYEKLFF
>TRBV7-6|NA|NA|TRBJ2-1
TGTGCCAGCAGCTTTTCGACTGGGCCCTACAATGAGCAGTTCTTC
CASSFSTGPYNEQFF
>TRBV2|few|NA|TRBJ1-1
TGTGCCAGCACTAGGACGGTGAACACTGAAGCTTTCTTT
CASTRTVNTEAFF
>TRBV11-2|many|TRBD2|TRBJ2-1
TGTGCCAGCAGCCCTATTGAGCGGGGGGGCGGTGAGCAGTTCTTC
CASSPIERGGGEQFF
>TRBV4-1|many|NA|TRBJ2-5
TGCGCCAGCAGCCGGCAAGCAGTCCAAGAGACCCAGTACTTC
CASSRQAVQETQYF
>TRBV25-1|NA|NA|TRBJ2-3
TGTGCCAGCAAGAGCAGGGCCTCAGATACGCAGTATTTT
CASKSRASDTQYF
>TRBV4-1|few|TRBD2|TRBJ2-5
TGCGCCAGCAGCCAAGAGGCTAGCGGGGGTACCCGATGGGAGACCCAGTACTTC
CASSQEASGGTRWETQYF
>TRBV23-1|NA|TRBD1|TRBJ1-5
TGCGCCAGCAGTCAATGGGCAGGGGGCAGCAATCAGCCCCAGCATTTT
CASSQWAGGSNQPQHF
>TRBV18|few|TRBD1|TRBJ2-7
TGTGCCAGCTCCTGGGACAGCGTACACTACGAGCAGTACTTC
CASSWDSVHYEQYF
>TRBV4-2|few|NA|TRBJ2-2
TGTGCCAGCAGCCAAGAGGCCGGGGAAGGGACCGGGGAGCTGTTTTTT
CASSQEAGEGTGELFF
>TRBV20-1|few|TRBD2|TRBJ2-5
TGCAGTGCTAGCGGACTAGACCAAGAGACCCAGTACTTC
CSASGLDQETQYF
>TRBV5-4|NA|TRBD1|TRBJ1-1
TGTGCCAGCAGCGGGGGACAGGTTAGGGGTGAAGCTTTCTTT
CASSGGQVRGEAFF
>TRBV6-6|few|NA|TRBJ2-5
TGTGCCAGCAGTTACGACAGAAGGACCCAGTACTTC
CASSYDRRTQYF
>TRBV12-3/TRBV12-4|NA|NA|TRBJ1-2
TGTGCCAGCAAGCCTTCCGGAGGATCTAACTATGGCTACACCTTC
CASKPSGGSNYGYTF
>TRBV9|NA|NA|TRBJ1-3
TGTGCCAGCAGCGTACAAGCCTCTGGAAACACCATATATTTT
CASSVQASGNTIYF
>TRBV7-8|NA|TRBD2|TRBJ2-1
TGTGCCAGCAGCCCCACTGGCGGGGGGCGGGGTGAGCAGTTCTTC
CASSPTGGGRGEQFF
>TRBV12-3/TRBV12-4|few|NA|TRBJ1-1
TGTGCCAGCAGTGTGACTGAAGCTTTCTTT
CASSVTEAFF
>TRBV9|NA|NA|TRBJ2-1
TGTGCCAGCAGCGATAGCTGGCTGGGGTCCTACAATGAGCAGTTCTTC
CASSDSWLGSYNEQFF
>TRBV7-2|NA|NA|TRBJ1-4
TGTGCCAGCAGCTTAGGCACGGTAAATGAAAAACTGTTTTTT
CASSLGTVNEKLFF
>TRBV19|few|TRBD2|TRBJ2-2
TGTGCCAGTACCCAAAGCGGGGCCCCCACCGGGGAGCTGTTTTTT
CASTQSGAPTGELFF
>TRBV7-2|many|TRBD2|TRBJ2-1
TGTGCCAGCAGCTTTCTAGCGGTATTGTTCTTC
CASSFLAVLFF